This is a list of T cell receptor beta chains from one sample in a study of cytotoxic CD8 clonotypes in ibrutinib-treated CLL. Only in-frame clones appear in the TCRdb table, and some are missing; sequencing was by immunoSEQ multiplex PCR. The data show approximately 15,000 clones, 55% to 80% seen once. This specimen was PBMCs, taken before ibrutinib treatment. All receptors derive from a human donor with chronic lymphocytic leukemia. The CDR3 runs from the conserved cysteine through the conserved F or W. D genes are given only for firm matches. Clone size is stated in some rows and not others, as once, few, many or a class when expanded.

d_gene,abundance,j_gene,v_gene,len,CDR3aa,CDR3nt
NA,NA,TRBJ1-5,TRBV28,15,CASSWDPSFNQPQHF,TGTGCCAGCAGTTGGGACCCCAGTTTTAATCAGCCCCAGCATTTT
TRBD2,NA,TRBJ2-3,TRBV18,17,CASSRGTSGTLRDTQYF,TGTGCCAGCTCACGCGGGACTAGCGGGACCCTCAGGGATACGCAGTATTTT
NA,NA,TRBJ2-5,TRBV6-6,14,CASSYRPGPETQYF,TGTGCCAGCAGTTACCGACCGGGGCCTGAGACCCAGTACTTC
NA,NA,TRBJ1-6,TRBV27,13,CASSLSGRSPLHF,TGTGCCAGCAGTTTATCGGGAAGGTCACCCCTCCACTTT
NA,few,TRBJ1-5,TRBV25-1,15,CASSEFSGPGQPQHF,TGTGCCAGCAGTGAGTTTAGTGGTCCGGGTCAGCCCCAGCATTTT
NA,NA,TRBJ1-3,TRBV14,14,CASSQSGLGNTIYF,TGTGCCAGCAGCCAATCGGGGCTCGGAAACACCATATATTTT
TRBD1,few,TRBJ2-3,TRBV9,16,CASSVRTGPGHDTQYF,TGTGCCAGCAGCGTAAGGACAGGTCCAGGTCACGATACGCAGTATTTT
NA,NA,TRBJ1-3,TRBV28,14,CASSEVGFRNTIYF,TGTGCCAGCAGCGAGGTGGGATTCAGAAACACCATATATTTT
NA,NA,TRBJ1-1,TRBV5-4,13,CASSLVGPTEAFF,TGTGCCAGCAGCTTGGTGGGCCCCACTGAAGCTTTCTTT
TRBD2,NA,TRBJ2-1,TRBV11-2,15,CASSLLAGGYNEQFF,TGTGCCAGCAGCCTACTAGCGGGAGGCTACAATGAGCAGTTCTTC
NA,NA,TRBJ2-5,TRBV19,11,CASSWGETQYF,TGTGCCAGTAGCTGGGGGGAGACCCAGTACTTC
TRBD2,NA,TRBJ2-1,TRBV7-8,15,CASSGAGGAYNEQFF,TGTGCCAGCAGCGGAGCCGGGGGGGCCTACAATGAGCAGTTCTTC
NA,NA,TRBJ2-5,TRBV7-9,12,CASSFSRETQYF,TGTGCCAGCAGCTTTAGTAGGGAGACCCAGTACTTC
TRBD2,NA,TRBJ2-5,TRBV5-1,18,CASSLESLAGGYQETQYF,TGCGCCAGCAGCTTGGAGTCCCTAGCGGGGGGTTACCAAGAGACCCAGTACTTC
NA,few,TRBJ1-5,TRBV10-3,13,CAIKGLGDQPQHF,TGTGCCATCAAAGGGTTGGGAGATCAGCCCCAGCATTTT
TRBD1,NA,TRBJ1-4,TRBV28,17,CASNFPGQGARGEKLFF,TGTGCCAGCAACTTCCCGGGACAGGGGGCCCGGGGAGAAAAACTGTTTTTT
NA,NA,TRBJ2-5,TRBV18,13,CASSPRGGETQYF,TGTGCCAGCTCACCACGAGGGGGGGAGACCCAGTACTTC
NA,NA,TRBJ1-1,TRBV6-5,11,CASSTGGEAFF,TGTGCCAGCAGCACGGGGGGTGAAGCTTTCTTT